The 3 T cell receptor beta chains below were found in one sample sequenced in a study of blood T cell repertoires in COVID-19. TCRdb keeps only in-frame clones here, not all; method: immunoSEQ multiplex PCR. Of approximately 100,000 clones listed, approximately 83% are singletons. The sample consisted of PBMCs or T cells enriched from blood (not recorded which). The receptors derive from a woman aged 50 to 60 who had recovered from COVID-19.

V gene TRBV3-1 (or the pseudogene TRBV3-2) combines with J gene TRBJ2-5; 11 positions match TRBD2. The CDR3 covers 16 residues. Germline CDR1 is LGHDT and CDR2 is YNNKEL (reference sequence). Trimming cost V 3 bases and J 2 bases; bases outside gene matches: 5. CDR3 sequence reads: CASSQEGLAVQETQYF. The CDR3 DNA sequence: TGTGCCAGCAGCCAGGAGGGACTAGCGGTACAAGAGACCCAGTACTTC.

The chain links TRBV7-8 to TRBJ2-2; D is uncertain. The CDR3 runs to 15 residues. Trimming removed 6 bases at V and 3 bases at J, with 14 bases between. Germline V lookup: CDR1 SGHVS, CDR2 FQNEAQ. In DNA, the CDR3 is TGTGCCAGCAGACCCACCTCTATAGACACCGGGGAGCTGTTTTTT. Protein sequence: CASRPTSIDTGELFF. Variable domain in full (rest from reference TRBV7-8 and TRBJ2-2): GAGVSQSPRYKVAKRGQDVALRCDPISGHVSLFWYQQALGQGPEFLTYFQNEAQLDKSGLPSDRFFAERPEGSVSTLKIQRTQQEDSAVYLCASRPTSIDTGELFFGEGSRLTVL.

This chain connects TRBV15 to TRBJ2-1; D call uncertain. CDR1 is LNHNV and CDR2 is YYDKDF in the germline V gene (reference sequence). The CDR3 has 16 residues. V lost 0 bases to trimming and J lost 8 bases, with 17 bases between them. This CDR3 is CATSREVAISHYEQFF. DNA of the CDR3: TGTGCCACCAGCAGAGAAGTTGCCATTTCCCACTATGAGCAGTTCTTC.